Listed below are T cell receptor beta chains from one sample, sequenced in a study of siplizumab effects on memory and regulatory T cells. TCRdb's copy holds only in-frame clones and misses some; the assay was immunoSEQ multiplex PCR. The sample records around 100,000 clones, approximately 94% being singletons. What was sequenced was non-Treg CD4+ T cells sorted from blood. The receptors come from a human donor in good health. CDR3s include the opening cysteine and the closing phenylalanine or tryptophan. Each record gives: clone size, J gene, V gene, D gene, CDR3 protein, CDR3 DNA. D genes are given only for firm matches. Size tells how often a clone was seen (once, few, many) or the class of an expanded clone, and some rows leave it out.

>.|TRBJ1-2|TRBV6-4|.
CASSVTGGHLGGYTF
TGTGCCAGCAGTGTTACGGGTGGGCACCTGGGCGGCTACACCTTC
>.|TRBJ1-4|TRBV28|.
CASSITDVGRKLFF
TGTGCCAGCAGTATTACAGACGTCGGGCGGAAACTGTTTTTT
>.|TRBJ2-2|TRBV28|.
CAAGRGDTGELFF
TGTGCCGCCGGGCGCGGCGATACCGGGGAGCTGTTTTTT
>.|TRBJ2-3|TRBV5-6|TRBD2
CASSLKTSGSGNTDTQYF
TGTGCCAGCAGCTTGAAGACTAGCGGGAGCGGAAACACAGATACGCAGTATTTT
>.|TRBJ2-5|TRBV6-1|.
CASSPQTQETQYF
TGTGCCAGCAGTCCTCAGACTCAAGAGACCCAGTACTTC
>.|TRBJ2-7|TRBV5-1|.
CASSSSGRYEQYF
TGCGCCAGCAGCTCTTCAGGCCGATACGAGCAGTACTTC
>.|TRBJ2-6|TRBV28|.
CASSLIGKVASGANVLTF
TGTGCCAGCAGTTTAATTGGGAAGGTCGCGTCTGGGGCCAACGTCCTGACTTTC
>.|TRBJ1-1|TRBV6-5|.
CASSAPRGAEAFF
TGTGCCAGCAGTGCCCCTCGGGGGGCTGAAGCTTTCTTT
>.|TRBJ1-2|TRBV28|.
CASSFAGWGYTF
TGTGCCAGCAGTTTCGCGGGGTGGGGCTACACCTTC
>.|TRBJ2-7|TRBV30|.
CAWSVRQLQYF
TGTGCCTGGAGTGTACGGCAGCTACAGTACTTC
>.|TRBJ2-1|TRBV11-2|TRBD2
CASSERVAGGHEQFF
TGTGCCAGCAGCGAACGGGTAGCGGGAGGCCATGAGCAGTTCTTC
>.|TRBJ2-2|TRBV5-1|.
CASSFDTTGELFF
TGCGCCAGCAGCTTCGATACCACCGGGGAGCTGTTTTTT
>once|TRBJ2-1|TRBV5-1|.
CASRFAMDEQFF
TGCGCCAGCAGATTTGCAATGGATGAGCAGTTCTTC
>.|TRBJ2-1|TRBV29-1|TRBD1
CSVWTGVGYNEQFF
TGCAGCGTGTGGACAGGGGTGGGGTACAATGAGCAGTTCTTC
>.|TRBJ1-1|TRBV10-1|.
CASSESAGRSAEAFF
TGCGCCAGCAGTGAGTCGGCAGGGCGTTCAGCTGAAGCTTTCTTT
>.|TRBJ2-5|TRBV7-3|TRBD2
CASSLGTSRQETQYF
TGTGCCAGCAGCTTGGGGACTAGTCGCCAAGAGACCCAGTACTTC
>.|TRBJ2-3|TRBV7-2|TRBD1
CASSPGTGFDTQYF
TGTGCCAGCAGCCCTGGGACAGGGTTCGATACGCAGTATTTT
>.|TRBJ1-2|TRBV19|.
CASIPSRGGGYTF
TGTGCCAGTATCCCGAGCAGGGGCGGTGGCTACACCTTC
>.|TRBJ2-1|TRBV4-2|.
CASSQTLASNEQFF
TGTGCCAGCAGCCAGACTCTAGCGTCCAATGAGCAGTTCTTC
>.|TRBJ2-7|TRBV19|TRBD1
CASTPGQGVGEQYF
TGTGCCAGTACCCCGGGACAGGGGGTGGGAGAGCAGTACTTC
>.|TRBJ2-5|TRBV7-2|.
CASSLLGETQYF
TGTGCCAGCAGCTTATTGGGAGAGACCCAGTACTTC
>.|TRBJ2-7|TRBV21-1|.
CASSAHPLAGSYEQYF
TGTGCCAGCAGCGCCCACCCTCTAGCGGGAAGCTACGAGCAGTACTTC
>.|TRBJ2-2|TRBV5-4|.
CASSFGAPGELFF
TGTGCCAGCAGCTTTGGCGCCCCGGGGGAGCTGTTTTTT
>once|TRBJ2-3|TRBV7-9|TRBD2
CASSSRTSGDAGTDTQYF
TGTGCCAGCAGCTCCAGGACTAGCGGTGATGCGGGCACAGATACGCAGTATTTT
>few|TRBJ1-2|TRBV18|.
CASSPPGGAEGYTF
TGTGCCAGCTCACCACCAGGGGGGGCTGAAGGCTACACCTTC
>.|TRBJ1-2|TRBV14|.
CASSRAGLYGYTF
TGTGCCAGCAGCCGGGCAGGCCTCTATGGCTACACCTTC
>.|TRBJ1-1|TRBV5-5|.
CASKIQGGSTEAFF
TGTGCCAGCAAGATTCAGGGCGGTAGCACTGAAGCTTTCTTT
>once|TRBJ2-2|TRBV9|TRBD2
CASSVPSGANTGELFF
TGTGCCAGCAGCGTTCCTAGCGGAGCGAACACCGGGGAGCTGTTTTTT
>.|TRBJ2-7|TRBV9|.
CASSVADRSYEQYF
TGTGCCAGCAGCGTAGCGGATCGCTCCTACGAGCAGTACTTC
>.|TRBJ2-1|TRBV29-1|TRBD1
CSASNRDRDNEQFF
TGCAGCGCCTCGAACCGGGACAGGGACAATGAGCAGTTCTTC
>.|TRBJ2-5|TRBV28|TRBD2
CASSLGLAGETQYF
TGTGCCAGCAGCCTTGGGCTAGCGGGAGAGACCCAGTACTTC
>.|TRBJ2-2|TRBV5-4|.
CASSLGGSTGELFF
TGTGCCAGCAGCTTGGGAGGTTCCACCGGGGAGCTGTTTTTT
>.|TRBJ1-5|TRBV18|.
CASSPQEGGSNQPQHF
TGTGCCAGCTCACCTCAGGAGGGTGGAAGCAATCAGCCCCAGCATTTT
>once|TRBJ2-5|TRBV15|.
CATSKLSEGTQYF
TGTGCCACCAGCAAGTTGTCCGAGGGGACCCAGTACTTC
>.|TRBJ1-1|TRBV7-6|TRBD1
CASSPRQGLNTEAFF
TGTGCCAGCAGCCCTCGACAGGGGTTGAACACTGAAGCTTTCTTT
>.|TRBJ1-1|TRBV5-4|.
CASSLGGENTEAFF
TGTGCCAGCAGCCTGGGAGGGGAGAACACTGAAGCTTTCTTT
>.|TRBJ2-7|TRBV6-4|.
CASRYYEQYF
TGTGCCAGCAGATACTACGAGCAGTACTTC
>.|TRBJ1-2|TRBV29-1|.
CSGEGGDYGYTF
TGCAGCGGAGAGGGGGGGGACTATGGCTACACCTTC
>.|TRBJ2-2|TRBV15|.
CATSRVYTGELFF
TGTGCCACCAGCAGGGTGTACACCGGGGAGCTGTTTTTT
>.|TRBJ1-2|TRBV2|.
CASSGGLGTGNYGYTF
TGTGCCAGCAGTGGGGGGCTCGGGACGGGTAACTATGGCTACACCTTC
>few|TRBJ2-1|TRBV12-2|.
CASRITATIWTSGSRDEQFF
TGTGCAAGTCGCATCACGGCTACCATTTGGACTAGCGGGAGTCGGGATGAGCAGTTCTTC
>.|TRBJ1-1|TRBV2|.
CASRVTEAFF
TGTGCCAGCAGGGTGACTGAAGCTTTCTTT
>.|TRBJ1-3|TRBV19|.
CASSITGSGNTIYF
TGTGCCAGTAGTATAACCGGATCTGGAAACACCATATATTTT
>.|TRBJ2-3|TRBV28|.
CASSFGVESFRGTDTQYF
TGTGCCAGCAGTTTTGGGGTGGAGTCCTTTAGGGGCACAGATACGCAGTATTTT
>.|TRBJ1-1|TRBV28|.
CASSFWGGMNTEAFF
TGTGCCAGCAGTTTTTGGGGGGGGATGAACACTGAAGCTTTCTTT
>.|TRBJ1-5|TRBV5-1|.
CASSLEGGSQPQHF
TGCGCCAGCAGCTTGGAGGGGGGGAGTCAGCCCCAGCATTTT
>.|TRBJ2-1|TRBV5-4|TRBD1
CASSWDRSNEQFF
TGTGCCAGCAGCTGGGACAGGAGCAATGAGCAGTTCTTC
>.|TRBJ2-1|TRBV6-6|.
CASSRQRTVMREQFF
TGTGCCAGCAGCCGGCAGCGGACGGTGATGCGTGAGCAGTTCTTC
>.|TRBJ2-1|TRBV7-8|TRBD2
CASTRAGGRYIEQFF
TGTGCCAGCACCAGAGCGGGAGGAAGGTATATTGAGCAGTTCTTC
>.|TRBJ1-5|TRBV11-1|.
CASSLGPQGNQPQHF
TGTGCCAGCAGCTTAGGGCCTCAGGGGAATCAGCCCCAGCATTTT
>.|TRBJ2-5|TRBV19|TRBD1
CASRQGASREETQYF
TGTGCCAGTAGACAGGGGGCTAGTCGAGAAGAGACCCAGTACTTC
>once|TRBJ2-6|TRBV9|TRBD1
CASSAWDSYSGANVLTF
TGTGCCAGCAGCGCCTGGGACAGCTACTCTGGGGCCAACGTCCTGACTTTC
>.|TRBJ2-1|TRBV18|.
CASSPELGSYNEQFF
TGTGCCAGCTCACCTGAACTGGGGTCCTACAATGAGCAGTTCTTC
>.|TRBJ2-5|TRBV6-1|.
CASSDRTAVLYQETQYF
TGTGCCAGCAGTGATAGGACGGCGGTTTTGTACCAAGAGACCCAGTACTTC
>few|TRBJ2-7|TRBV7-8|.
CASSLVLEGEQYF
TGTGCCAGCAGCTTAGTTTTGGAAGGGGAGCAGTACTTC
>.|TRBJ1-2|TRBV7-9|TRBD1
CASSSTGGIDGYTF
TGTGCCAGCAGCTCCACAGGGGGAATAGATGGCTACACCTTC
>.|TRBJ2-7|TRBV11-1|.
CASRVTGTSYEQYF
TGTGCCAGCAGGGTGACCGGGACAAGCTACGAGCAGTACTTC
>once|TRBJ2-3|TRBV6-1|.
CANAGQFTDTQYF
TGTGCCAATGCGGGCCAGTTCACAGATACGCAGTATTTT
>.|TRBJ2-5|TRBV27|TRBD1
CASSLSRGQETQYF
TGTGCCAGCAGTTTATCTAGGGGGCAGGAGACCCAGTACTTC